Listed below are T cell receptor beta chains from one sample, sequenced in a study of CD8+ T cells in alopecia areata. Generated by immunoSEQ multiplex PCR, the TCRdb table keeps only in-frame clones and is missing some. The table has about 180,000 clones, roughly 53% seen once. Material: CD8+ T cells sorted from blood, obtained at week 24, from a patient treated with tofacitinib. The receptors originated from a human donor with alopecia areata. Both conserved end residues are part of each CDR3. D genes are given only for firm matches. The size of a clone is reported for some rows only, either as once, few or many, or as a class for expanded clones.

clone size	V gene	J gene	D gene	CDR3 DNA	CDR3 protein
.	TRBV27	TRBJ1-5	.	TGTGCCAGCAGTTTATCCTCTTATAGCAATCAGCCCCAGCATTTT	CASSLSSYSNQPQHF
.	TRBV18	TRBJ1-2	TRBD1	TGTGCCAGCGTACAGGGGGCTGGTGGCTACACCTTC	CASVQGAGGYTF
.	TRBV9	TRBJ1-1	.	TGTGCCAGCAGCCCCACTACCCAGGCCCCCGAGCGCGCTGAAGCTTTCTTT	CASSPTTQAPERAEAFF
once	TRBV25-1	TRBJ2-7	.	TGTGCCAGCAGTGAATGGGGGTACGAGCAGTACTTC	CASSEWGYEQYF
.	TRBV25-1	TRBJ2-7	.	TGTGCCAGCAGTGATCTGTACGAGCAGTACTTC	CASSDLYEQYF
.	TRBV15	TRBJ2-2	.	TGTGCCACCAGCATCACCGGGGAGCTGTTTTTT	CATSITGELFF
few	TRBV19	TRBJ2-2	TRBD2	TGTGCCAGTAGCTTAAAGGCTAGCGGGGGCTTTGGCACCGGGGAGCTGTTTTTT	CASSLKASGGFGTGELFF
.	TRBV29-1	TRBJ1-2	.	TGCAGCGTTGGGACGGGATCCTATGGCTACACCTTC	CSVGTGSYGYTF
.	TRBV9	TRBJ1-1	TRBD1	TGTGCCAGCAGCGCCGGGACAGTAGACACTGAAGCTTTCTTT	CASSAGTVDTEAFF
.	TRBV27	TRBJ2-5	.	TGTGCCAGCAGTACACGGGCCTATCAAGAGACCCAGTACTTC	CASSTRAYQETQYF
.	TRBV4-1	TRBJ1-1	TRBD1	TGCGCCAGCAGCCAAGACAGGGGGCAATTCCAAGCTTTCTTT	CASSQDRGQFQAFF
.	TRBV12-5	TRBJ2-7	.	TGTGCTAGTCCGACAGGCTTGTACGAGCAGTACTTC	CASPTGLYEQYF
.	TRBV29-1	TRBJ1-2	.	TGCAGCGTTCCCCTTGGCGATGGCTACACCTTC	CSVPLGDGYTF
.	TRBV7-9	TRBJ2-7	.	TGTGCCAGCGGGGGTACTTTCTACGAGCAGTACTTC	CASGGTFYEQYF
.	TRBV27	TRBJ2-5	.	TGTGCCAGCAGTTTTGGGGGGCAAGAGACCCAGTACTTC	CASSFGGQETQYF
few	TRBV27	TRBJ2-1	.	TGTGCCAGCAGTTTAGGCGGATCCTACAATGAGCAGTTCTTC	CASSLGGSYNEQFF
few	TRBV6-6	TRBJ2-7	.	TGTGCCAGCAGGCTCCGACCCTTCTACGAGCAGTACTTC	CASRLRPFYEQYF
.	TRBV5-1	TRBJ1-2	TRBD1	TGCGCCAGCAGCTTGGGCGACAGGGGCTCCACTGGCTACACCTTC	CASSLGDRGSTGYTF
.	TRBV27	TRBJ2-1	TRBD1	TGTGCCAGCAGGACCTTGGGACAGGGATTAAATGAGCAGTTCTTC	CASRTLGQGLNEQFF
.	TRBV2	TRBJ1-6	.	TGTGCCAGCAGTGACGGGGATGGTTCACCCCTCCACTTT	CASSDGDGSPLHF
few	TRBV30	TRBJ2-7	.	TGTGCCTGGAGTAATGGAGGCTCCTACGAGCAGTACTTC	CAWSNGGSYEQYF
.	TRBV4-3	TRBJ2-1	TRBD2	TGCGCCAGCAGCCCAAGCAGGACTAGCTCCAAGACTGAGCAGTTCTTC	CASSPSRTSSKTEQFF